This T cell receptor (beta chain) appears in the sequencing data of a study of shared clonotypes between healthy human individuals. As for the study in general: A donor's plate count was three for CD4 naive and three for CD4 memory; CD8 naive had two and CD8 memory one. Broader study findings: Among non-shared clonotypes, generation probabilities were lower than among those shared by all four donors.

The genomic DNA of each subset was split evenly across several immunoSEQ plates. Libraries were prepared by immunoSEQ multiplex PCR; TCRdb keeps only in-frame clonotypes and omits some of them. The sample holds approximately 1,000,000 clones, around three quarters seen once. Concerning this clone itself: What it recognizes is unknown. This sample also contains other DNA sequences that code for the same CDR3.

All donors were healthy HIV-negative adults lacking recent acute infections or vaccinations. This CDR3 spans 14 amino acids. V lost 4 bases and J lost 7; bases outside the gene matches: 5. In germline, CDR1 is MNHNY, CDR2 SVGAGI (reference sequence). This clonotype was sampled from a man between 18 and 29 years old in good health. Some clones in this sample may be carry-over from other donors' samples. Sequencing was performed on memory CD4+ T cells from PBMCs. The subset here: CD45RA-negative fraction. The V call is TRBV6-6, the J call TRBJ1-3; TRBD1 matches 9 bases. CDR3 DNA: TGTGCCAGCAGTTCCTCTGACAGGGGGAACACCATATATTTT. Translating it yields CASSSSDRGNTIYF.